These T cell receptor beta chains were read from a single sample in a study of blood T cell repertoires in COVID-19. The data were produced by immunoSEQ multiplex PCR, yet TCRdb's version contains in-frame clones alone and is incomplete. The sample has under 130,000 clones, roughly 90% seen once; the top ten hold 17%. Material: peripheral blood. Every receptor here comes from a woman at least 80 years old in a cohort sampled during active COVID-19. Each CDR3 is given with its conserved first and last residue. The D gene is left open where the match is weak. Clone size is not always given. Where it is, it says once, few, many or a class for expanded clones.

d_gene	v_gene	j_gene	abundance	CDR3nt	CDR3aa
TRBD2	TRBV30	TRBJ2-3	.	TGTGCCTGGGGGAGCGGGGGGCGAACAGATACGCAGTATTTT	CAWGSGGRTDTQYF
.	TRBV11-2	TRBJ2-1	.	TGTGCCAGCAGCTTAGAGAGCGGGTATGAGCAGTTCTTC	CASSLESGYEQFF
TRBD1	TRBV2	TRBJ1-3	once	TGTGCCAGCTCGGGACAGTCCTTCTCTGGAAACACCATATATTTT	CASSGQSFSGNTIYF
TRBD1	TRBV18	TRBJ1-4	.	TGTGCCAGCTCATACAGGGGGGGAAAACTGTTTTTT	CASSYRGGKLFF
TRBD1	TRBV29-1	TRBJ2-7	.	TGCAGCGTTGAAGAAGGGCAGGGGGCGGCCAAGCAGTACTTC	CSVEEGQGAAKQYF
.	TRBV5-5	TRBJ1-3	.	TGTGCCAGCAGCTTGGAGAGTGGGGGCACTGGAAACACCATATATTTT	CASSLESGGTGNTIYF
.	TRBV10-3	TRBJ2-5	.	TGTGCCATCAGTGAGGTTGGGGCCCCTCTACCGTTAGAGACCCAGTACTTC	CAISEVGAPLPLETQYF
.	TRBV28	TRBJ1-6	.	TGTGCCAGCAGGCCCGCCCCATCTGGCGGTTCACCCCTCCACTTT	CASRPAPSGGSPLHF
.	TRBV19	TRBJ1-5	.	TGTGCCAGTAGTATAGCAGGAATTAGTAATCAGCCCCAGCATTTT	CASSIAGISNQPQHF
.	TRBV7-9	TRBJ2-2	once	TGTGCCAGCAGCTTTCTTTCAGGGGTTTTGGCCGGGGAGCTGTTTTTT	CASSFLSGVLAGELFF
.	TRBV28	TRBJ2-7	.	TGTGCCAGCAACGCAGGGGGGACAGCCTCCTACGAGCAGTACTTC	CASNAGGTASYEQYF
.	TRBV3-1/TRBV3-2	TRBJ1-1	.	TGTGCCAGCTCCCGAAGGACAGACACTGAAGCTTTCTTT	CASSRRTDTEAFF
TRBD1	TRBV5-4	TRBJ1-1	.	TGTGCCAGCAGCTTGGCGGGACAGATGAACACTGAAGCTTTCTTT	CASSLAGQMNTEAFF
.	TRBV18	TRBJ1-5	.	TGTGCCAGCTCACCGCGTCCCGGGGATCAGCCCCAGCATTTT	CASSPRPGDQPQHF
.	TRBV3-1/TRBV3-2	TRBJ2-7	few	TGTGCCAGCAGCCCCGGGTCCCTCTACGAGCAGTACTTC	CASSPGSLYEQYF
TRBD1	TRBV5-1	TRBJ2-1	.	TGCGCCAGCAGCCAAAGCCCCCGGGACAGGGGGTGGAATGAGCAGTTCTTC	CASSQSPRDRGWNEQFF
TRBD2	TRBV7-8	TRBJ2-1	.	TGTGCCAGCAGCTTAGCCTTTTCTAGCGGGGGGATAACCTACAATGAGCAGTTCTTC	CASSLAFSSGGITYNEQFF
.	TRBV6-2/TRBV6-3	TRBJ2-1	.	TGTGCCAGCACCCCTCTCTTAGTGCGGAAAAGTGAGCAGTTCTTC	CASTPLLVRKSEQFF
.	TRBV18	TRBJ1-4	.	TGTGCCAGCTCTCTAGGAACGAGTTCCCATGAAAAACTGTTTTTT	CASSLGTSSHEKLFF
.	TRBV5-6	TRBJ2-7	.	TGTGCCAGCAGCTGGAAACAGGAGCACTACGAGCAGTACTTC	CASSWKQEHYEQYF
TRBD2	TRBV10-3	TRBJ2-2	.	TGTGCCATCAGTGGAGGGAGCGGGAGTACGGGAACCGGGGAGCTGTTTTTT	CAISGGSGSTGTGELFF
.	TRBV27	TRBJ1-1	.	TGTGCCAGCAGTTTAAAGGAGAGAGGGACTGAAGCTTTCTTT	CASSLKERGTEAFF
.	TRBV18	TRBJ2-2	.	TGTGCCAGCTCACCATCCCAGGGCGAGTTCGGGGAGCTGTTTTTT	CASSPSQGEFGELFF
.	TRBV9	TRBJ2-5	.	TGTGCCAGCAGCGTAACAGCTCTCGGGGGAGAGACCCAGTACTTC	CASSVTALGGETQYF
.	TRBV19	TRBJ2-7	.	TGTGCCAGTAGTATAGCTGTAGCATCCTACGAGCAGTACTTC	CASSIAVASYEQYF
.	TRBV5-1	TRBJ2-1	.	TGCGCCAGCAGCTTGGGTGATGGGTACGAGGTCTTC	CASSLGDGYEVF
TRBD1	TRBV25-1	TRBJ2-2	.	TGTGCCAGCAGTGATACCAGACAGGGGGACACCGGGGAGCTGTTTTTT	CASSDTRQGDTGELFF
TRBD1	TRBV28	TRBJ1-5	.	TGTGCCAGCAGTTCCTCGGACAGGGAGAGCCAGCCCCAGCATTTT	CASSSSDRESQPQHF
.	TRBV27	TRBJ2-5	.	TGTGCCAGCAGTTTACTCGGGACAAATCTTGGAGAGACCCAGTACTTC	CASSLLGTNLGETQYF
.	TRBV7-9	TRBJ1-1	.	TGTGCCAGCAGCTTAGTCGTCACTGAAGCTTTCTTT	CASSLVVTEAFF
.	TRBV27	TRBJ1-2	once	TGTGCCAGCTCCCTGGACACCCTTGTCTATGGCTACACCTTC	CASSLDTLVYGYTF
.	TRBV15	TRBJ2-7	.	TGTGCCACCAGCAGAGATATAGCTATGCAGTACTTC	CATSRDIAMQYF
TRBD2	TRBV19	TRBJ2-1	once	TGTGCCAGTTCAGGACTAGCGGGAGGGCCGCGGAATGAGCAGTTCTTC	CASSGLAGGPRNEQFF
.	TRBV10-1	TRBJ1-3	.	TGCGCCAGCTTGATACAGGGTGGGGTGGGTCGCAGAAACACCATATATTTT	CASLIQGGVGRRNTIYF
.	TRBV7-3	TRBJ2-2	.	TGTGCCAGCAGCTTAGACTACACCGGGGAGCTGTTTTTT	CASSLDYTGELFF
TRBD1	TRBV20-1	TRBJ2-3	few	TGCAGTGCTAGTAGACAGGGGGCCACAGATACGCAGTATTTT	CSASRQGATDTQYF
TRBD1	TRBV5-1	TRBJ1-1	.	TGCGCCAGCAGCTTCGACGGGACAGGCGAAGCTTTCTTT	CASSFDGTGEAFF
TRBD2	TRBV5-4	TRBJ2-2	few	TGTGCCAGCAGCTGGGAGACTAGCGGGGGAACCGGGGAGCTGTTTTTT	CASSWETSGGTGELFF
.	TRBV6-5	TRBJ2-2	.	TGTGCCAGCAGTAGGAGCGCCGGGGAGCTGTTTTTT	CASSRSAGELFF
TRBD2	TRBV5-1	TRBJ2-2	.	TGCGCCAGCAGCGTGACTAGCGGGAGAACGGACGGGGAGCTGTTTTTT	CASSVTSGRTDGELFF
TRBD2	TRBV24-1	TRBJ2-5	.	TGTGCCACCAGTGATCGACTAGCTGGAGAGACCCAGTACTTC	CATSDRLAGETQYF
TRBD1	TRBV18	TRBJ2-7	.	TGTGCCAGCTCACCACAATCCATGGGACAGGGAGTTTCCGAGCAGTACTTC	CASSPQSMGQGVSEQYF
TRBD2	TRBV19	TRBJ2-3	.	TGTGCCAGTAGTCCCTTTCGGACTAGCGGGATGAGGGGAGATACGCAGTATTTT	CASSPFRTSGMRGDTQYF
TRBD1	TRBV6-5	TRBJ2-2	.	TGTGCCAGCGGACCGGGACAGGGAGGTATCGGGGAGCTGTTTTTT	CASGPGQGGIGELFF
.	TRBV28	TRBJ2-2	.	TGTGCCAGCAGCCATTACAGGGCCACCGGGGAGCTGTTTTTT	CASSHYRATGELFF
.	TRBV7-2	TRBJ1-2	.	TGTGCCAGCAGCCTTGGGGCCAATGGCTACACCTTC	CASSLGANGYTF
.	TRBV7-3	TRBJ2-1	.	TGTGCCAGCAGCTTAACTCTGGGGGCGAACGACAATGAGCAGTTCTTC	CASSLTLGANDNEQFF
TRBD2	TRBV27	TRBJ2-7	.	TGTGCCAGCAGTTTTATTAGACTAGCGGGAGGCTACGAGCAGTACTTC	CASSFIRLAGGYEQYF
TRBD1	TRBV28	TRBJ2-7	.	TGTGCCAGCAGAACCGGGACAGGGCTTATCTACGAGCAGTACTTC	CASRTGTGLIYEQYF
.	TRBV29-1	TRBJ2-2	.	TGCAGCGTTGGAGTACAGTTGAACACCGGGGAGCTGTTTTTT	CSVGVQLNTGELFF
TRBD1	TRBV2	TRBJ1-4	.	TGTGCCAGCAGGGGGGGGACAGGGACCAATGAAAAACTGTTTTTT	CASRGGTGTNEKLFF
TRBD1	TRBV11-3	TRBJ2-1	.	TGTGCCAGCAGCTCAAGGGACAGGGTCAATGAGCAGTTCTTC	CASSSRDRVNEQFF
TRBD2	TRBV6-6	TRBJ2-7	.	TGTGCCAGCAGAGTAGCGGGAGGGCCCTACGAGCAGTACTTC	CASRVAGGPYEQYF
TRBD1	TRBV6-6	TRBJ2-7	.	TGTGCCAGCAGGAGACAGGGGGAGTCCTACGAGCAGTACTTC	CASRRQGESYEQYF
TRBD2	TRBV10-2	TRBJ2-3	.	TGCGCCAGCAGTGACGGGCCCGGGAGGGCCACAGATACGCAGTATTTT	CASSDGPGRATDTQYF